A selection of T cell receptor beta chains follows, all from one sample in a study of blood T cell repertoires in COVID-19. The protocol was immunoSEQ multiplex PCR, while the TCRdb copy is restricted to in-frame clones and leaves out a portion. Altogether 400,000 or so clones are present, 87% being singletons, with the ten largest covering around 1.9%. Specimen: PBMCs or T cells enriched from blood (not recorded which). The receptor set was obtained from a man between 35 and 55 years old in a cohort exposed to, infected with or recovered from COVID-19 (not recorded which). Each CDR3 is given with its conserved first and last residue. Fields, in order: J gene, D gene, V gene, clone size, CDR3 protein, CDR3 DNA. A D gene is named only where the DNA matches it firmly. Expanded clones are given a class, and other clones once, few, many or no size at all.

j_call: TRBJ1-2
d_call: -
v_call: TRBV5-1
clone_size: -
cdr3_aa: CASSLDPGLSYGYTF
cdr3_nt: TGCGCCAGCAGCTTGGACCCAGGTTTATCCTATGGCTACACCTTC

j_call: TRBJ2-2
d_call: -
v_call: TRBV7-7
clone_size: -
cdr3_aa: CASSLVGDTGELFF
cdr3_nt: TGTGCCAGCAGCTTAGTGGGCGACACCGGGGAGCTGTTTTTT

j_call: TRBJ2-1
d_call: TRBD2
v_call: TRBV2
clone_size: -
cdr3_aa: CASRRTSGRLGNEQFF
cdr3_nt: TGTGCCAGCAGGCGGACTAGCGGGAGATTGGGTAATGAGCAGTTCTTC

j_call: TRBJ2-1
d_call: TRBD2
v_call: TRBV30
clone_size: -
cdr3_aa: CAWSGGTSGRSYNEQFF
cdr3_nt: TGTGCCTGGAGTGGGGGGACTAGCGGGAGGAGCTACAATGAGCAGTTCTTC

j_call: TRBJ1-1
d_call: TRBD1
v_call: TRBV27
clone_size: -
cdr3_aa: CASSLRDRVATEAFF
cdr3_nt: TGTGCCAGCAGTTTGCGGGACAGGGTGGCCACTGAAGCTTTCTTT

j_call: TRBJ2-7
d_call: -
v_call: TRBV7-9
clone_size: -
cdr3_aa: CASSSHNYEQYF
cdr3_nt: TGTGCCAGCAGCTCTCACAACTACGAGCAGTACTTC

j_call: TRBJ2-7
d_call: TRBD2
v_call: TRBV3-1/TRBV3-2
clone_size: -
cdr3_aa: CASSHTSGRQEQYF
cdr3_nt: TGTGCCAGCAGCCATACTAGCGGGAGGCAGGAGCAGTACTTC

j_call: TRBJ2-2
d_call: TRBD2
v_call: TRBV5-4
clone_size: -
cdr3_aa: CASSLAGLAGSRTGELFF
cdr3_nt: TGTGCCAGCAGCTTGGCGGGACTAGCGGGTTCGAGGACCGGGGAGCTGTTTTTT

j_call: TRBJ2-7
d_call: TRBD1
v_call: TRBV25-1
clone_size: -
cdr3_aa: CASSDLGQSYEQYF
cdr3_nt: TGTGCCAGCAGTGACTTGGGACAGAGCTACGAGCAGTACTTC

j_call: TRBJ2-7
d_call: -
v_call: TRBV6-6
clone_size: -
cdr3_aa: CASSFLQGRGSYEQYF
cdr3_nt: TGTGCCAGCAGTTTTCTCCAGGGGAGGGGATCCTACGAGCAGTACTTC

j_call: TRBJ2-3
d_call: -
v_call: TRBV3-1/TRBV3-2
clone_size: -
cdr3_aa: CASSQGIAGTDTQYF
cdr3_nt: TGTGCCAGCAGCCAAGGGATAGCGGGCACAGATACGCAGTATTTT

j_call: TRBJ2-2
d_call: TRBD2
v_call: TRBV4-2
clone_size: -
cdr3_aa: CASSQEPRLAANTGELFF
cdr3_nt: TGTGCCAGCAGCCAAGAGCCCCGACTAGCCGCGAACACCGGGGAGCTGTTTTTT

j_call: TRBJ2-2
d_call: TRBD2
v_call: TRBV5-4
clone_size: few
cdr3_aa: CASSPGGLAGDTGELFF
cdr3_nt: TGTGCCAGCAGCCCGGGGGGACTAGCGGGAGATACCGGGGAGCTGTTTTTT

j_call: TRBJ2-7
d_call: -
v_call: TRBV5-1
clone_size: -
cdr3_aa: CASSVTPVRGFYEQYF
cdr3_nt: TGCGCCAGCAGCGTGACTCCCGTCCGGGGGTTCTACGAGCAGTACTTC

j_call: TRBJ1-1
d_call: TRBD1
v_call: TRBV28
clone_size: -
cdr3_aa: CASSTQGDTEAFF
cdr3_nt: TGTGCCAGCAGTACACAGGGGGACACTGAAGCTTTCTTT

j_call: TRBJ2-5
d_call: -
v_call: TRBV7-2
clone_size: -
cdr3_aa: CASSFQWGAGETQYF
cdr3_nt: TGTGCCAGCAGCTTCCAATGGGGAGCGGGAGAGACCCAGTACTTC

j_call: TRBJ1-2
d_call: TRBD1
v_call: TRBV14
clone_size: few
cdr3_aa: CASSQGQGRGDGYTF
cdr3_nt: TGTGCCAGCAGCCAGGGACAGGGTCGAGGAGATGGCTACACCTTC

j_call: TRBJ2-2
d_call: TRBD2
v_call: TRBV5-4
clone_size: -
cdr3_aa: CASSQPTSGRTTGELFF
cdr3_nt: TGTGCCAGCTCCCAACCGACTAGCGGGAGGACCACCGGGGAGCTGTTTTTT

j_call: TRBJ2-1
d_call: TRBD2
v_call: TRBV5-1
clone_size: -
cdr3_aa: CASSSPSLAGGYNEQFF
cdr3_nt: TGCGCCAGCAGCTCCCCCTCCCTTGCGGGAGGGTACAATGAGCAGTTCTTC

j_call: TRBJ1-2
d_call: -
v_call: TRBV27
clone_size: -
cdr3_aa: CASSFSDKLNYGYTF
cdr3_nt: TGTGCCAGCAGTTTCTCGGACAAACTTAACTATGGCTACACCTTC

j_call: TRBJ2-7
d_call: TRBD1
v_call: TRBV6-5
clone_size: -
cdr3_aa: CASGRAQGASYEQYF
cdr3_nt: TGTGCCAGCGGGAGGGCACAGGGGGCCTCCTACGAGCAGTACTTC

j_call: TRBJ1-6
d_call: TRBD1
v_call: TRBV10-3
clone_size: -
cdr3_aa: CAISESILGQGNSPLHF
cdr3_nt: TGTGCCATCAGTGAGTCGATTTTAGGACAGGGTAATTCACCCCTCCACTTT

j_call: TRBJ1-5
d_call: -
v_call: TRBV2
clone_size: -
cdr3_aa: CASRKNIQGNQPQHF
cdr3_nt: TGTGCCAGCAGGAAAAATATACAGGGAAATCAGCCCCAGCATTTT

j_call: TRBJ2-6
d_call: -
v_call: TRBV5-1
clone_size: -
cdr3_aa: CASSYQGSAGANVLTF
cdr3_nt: TGCGCCAGCAGCTACCAGGGGTCGGCTGGGGCCAACGTCCTGACTTTC

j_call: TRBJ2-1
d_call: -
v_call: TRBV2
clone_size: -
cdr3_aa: CASSSKPGNEQFF
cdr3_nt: TGTGCCAGCAGCTCAAAACCAGGGAATGAGCAGTTCTTC

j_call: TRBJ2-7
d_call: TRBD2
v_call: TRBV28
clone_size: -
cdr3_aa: CASRSGRTPVYEQYF
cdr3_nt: TGTGCCAGTCGAAGCGGGAGGACGCCAGTCTACGAGCAGTACTTC

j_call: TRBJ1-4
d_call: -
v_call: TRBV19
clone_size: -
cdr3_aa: CASSMGAWDREKLFF
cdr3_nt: TGTGCCAGTAGTATGGGGGCGTGGGATCGGGAAAAACTGTTTTTT

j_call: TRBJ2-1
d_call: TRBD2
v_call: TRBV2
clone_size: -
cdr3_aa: CASRKLAGEYNEQFF
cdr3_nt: TGTGCCAGCAGGAAACTAGCGGGAGAGTACAATGAGCAGTTCTTC

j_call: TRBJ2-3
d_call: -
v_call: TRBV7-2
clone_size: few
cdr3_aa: CASKLNRGMGDTQYF
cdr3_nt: TGTGCCAGCAAACTTAATAGGGGGATGGGAGATACGCAGTATTTT

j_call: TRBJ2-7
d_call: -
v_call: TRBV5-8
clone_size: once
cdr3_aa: CASSLGQRGYEQYF
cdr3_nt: TGTGCCAGCAGCTTGGGGCAGCGAGGATACGAGCAGTACTTC

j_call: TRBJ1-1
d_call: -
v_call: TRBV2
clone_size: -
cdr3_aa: CASSGQLNTEAFF
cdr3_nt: TGTGCCAGCAGTGGACAGTTGAACACTGAAGCTTTCTTT

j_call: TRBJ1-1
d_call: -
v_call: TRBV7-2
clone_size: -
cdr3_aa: CASSLAGGRTEAFF
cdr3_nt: TGTGCCAGCAGCTTAGCTGGGGGGAGGACTGAAGCTTTCTTT

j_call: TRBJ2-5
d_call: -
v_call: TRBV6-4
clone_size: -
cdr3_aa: CASSDKGGETQYF
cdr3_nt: TGTGCCAGCAGTGACAAGGGCGGGGAGACCCAGTACTTC

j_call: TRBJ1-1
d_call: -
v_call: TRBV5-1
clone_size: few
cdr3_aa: CASKLQGMNTEAFF
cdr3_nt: TGCGCCAGCAAACTTCAGGGGATGAACACTGAAGCTTTCTTT

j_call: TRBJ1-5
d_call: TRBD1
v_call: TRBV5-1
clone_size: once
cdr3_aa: CASSLGTGGNQPQHF
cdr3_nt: TGCGCCAGCAGCCTGGGGACAGGGGGGAATCAGCCCCAGCATTTT

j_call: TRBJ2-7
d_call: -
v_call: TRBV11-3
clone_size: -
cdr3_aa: CASSPSGAYEQYF
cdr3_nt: TGTGCCAGCAGTCCCTCGGGGGCCTACGAGCAGTACTTC

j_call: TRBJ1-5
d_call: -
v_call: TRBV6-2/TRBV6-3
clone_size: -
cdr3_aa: CASSYGQSNQPQHF
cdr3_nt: TGTGCCAGCAGTTACGGACAGAGTAATCAGCCCCAGCATTTT

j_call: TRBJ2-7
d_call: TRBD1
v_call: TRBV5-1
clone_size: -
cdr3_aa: CASSYGTGGYEQYF
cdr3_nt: TGCGCCAGCAGCTATGGGACAGGGGGCTACGAGCAGTACTTC

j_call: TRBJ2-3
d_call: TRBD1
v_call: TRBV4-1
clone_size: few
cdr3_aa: CASSQHGTATDTQYF
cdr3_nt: TGCGCCAGCAGCCAACACGGGACAGCGACAGATACGCAGTATTTT

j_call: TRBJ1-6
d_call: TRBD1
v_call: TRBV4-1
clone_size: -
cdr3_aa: CASSQRDRADSPLHF
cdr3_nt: TGCGCCAGCAGCCAAAGGGACAGAGCAGATTCACCCCTCCACTTT

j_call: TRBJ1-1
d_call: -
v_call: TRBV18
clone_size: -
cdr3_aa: CASSLRSGDIRDTEAFF
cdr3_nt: TGTGCCAGCTCACTTAGGTCAGGTGATATTCGAGACACTGAAGCTTTCTTT

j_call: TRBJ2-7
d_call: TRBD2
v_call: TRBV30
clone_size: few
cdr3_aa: CAWNVGGSSYEQYF
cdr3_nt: TGTGCCTGGAATGTGGGCGGGAGCTCCTACGAGCAGTACTTC

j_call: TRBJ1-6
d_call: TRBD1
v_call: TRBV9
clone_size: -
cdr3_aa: CASSVAGLGTGESPLHF
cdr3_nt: TGTGCCAGCAGCGTAGCCGGTCTCGGGACAGGGGAATCACCCCTCCACTTT

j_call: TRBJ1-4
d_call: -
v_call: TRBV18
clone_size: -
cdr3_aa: CASSRATNEKLFF
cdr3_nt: TGTGCCAGCTCGCGTGCAACTAATGAAAAACTGTTTTTT

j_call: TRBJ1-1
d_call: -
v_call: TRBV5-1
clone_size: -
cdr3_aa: CASSLSGQNTEAFF
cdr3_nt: TGCGCCAGCAGCTTGTCCGGACAAAACACTGAAGCTTTCTTT

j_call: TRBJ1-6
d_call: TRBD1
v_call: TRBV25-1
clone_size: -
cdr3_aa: CASRLTGEASPLHF
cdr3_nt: TGTGCCAGCAGGCTGACAGGGGAGGCTTCACCCCTCCACTTT

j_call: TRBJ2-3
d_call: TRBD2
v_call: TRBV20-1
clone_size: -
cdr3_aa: CSASRASGNTQYF
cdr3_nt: TGCAGTGCTAGTCGTGCTAGCGGAAATACGCAGTATTTT

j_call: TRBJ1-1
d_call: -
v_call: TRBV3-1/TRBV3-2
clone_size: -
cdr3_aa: CASSQLRTEAFF
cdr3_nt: TGTGCCAGCAGCCAACTAAGAACTGAAGCTTTCTTT

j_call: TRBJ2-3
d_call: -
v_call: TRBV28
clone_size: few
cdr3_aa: CASSSSGPSPGTDTQYF
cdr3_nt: TGTGCCAGCAGTTCCTCCGGGCCTAGCCCAGGCACAGATACGCAGTATTTT

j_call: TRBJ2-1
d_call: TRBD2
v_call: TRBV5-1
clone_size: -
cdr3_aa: CASSTTSGRVYNEQFF
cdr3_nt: TGCGCCAGCAGTACGACTAGCGGGAGAGTCTACAATGAGCAGTTCTTC

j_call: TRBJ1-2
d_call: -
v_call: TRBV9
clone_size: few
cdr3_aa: CASSVVGGAGGYTF
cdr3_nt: TGTGCCAGCAGCGTAGTTGGGGGGGCAGGTGGCTACACCTTC

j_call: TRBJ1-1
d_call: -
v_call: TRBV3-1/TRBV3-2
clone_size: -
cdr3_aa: CASSHGMNTEAFF
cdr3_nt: TGTGCCAGCAGCCACGGTATGAACACTGAAGCTTTCTTT

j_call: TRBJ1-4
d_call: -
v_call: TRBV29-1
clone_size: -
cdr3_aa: CSAEGGFNNEKLFF
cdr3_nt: TGCAGCGCCGAAGGGGGATTTAATAATGAAAAACTGTTTTTT

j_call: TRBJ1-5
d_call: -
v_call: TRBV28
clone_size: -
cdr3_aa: CASSVTGYQPQHF
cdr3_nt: TGTGCCAGCAGTGTGACAGGTTATCAGCCCCAGCATTTT